A selection of T cell receptor beta chains follows, all from one sample in a study of blood T cell repertoires in COVID-19. Clones were sequenced by immunoSEQ multiplex PCR, and TCRdb holds only the in-frame ones, with some missing. The table lists more than 100,000 clones, approximately 90% of them singletons, with 15% to 20% in the top ten. The sequenced sample consisted of peripheral blood. The receptors were gathered from a man aged 45-60 years with active or convalescent COVID-19. The CDR3 runs from the conserved cysteine through the conserved F or W. Each record gives: D gene, clone size, V gene, J gene, CDR3 protein, CDR3 DNA. A D gene is named only where the DNA matches it firmly. Only some rows state a clone size, as once, few, many or a class for expanded clones.

D: TRBD1
size: .
V: TRBV23-1
J: TRBJ2-5
CDR3: CARGEGGGKTQYF
DNA: TGCGCCAGGGGGGAAGGGGGCGGTAAGACCCAGTACTTC

D: .
size: .
V: TRBV28
J: TRBJ1-5
CDR3: CASSFPRGDNQPQHF
DNA: TGTGCCAGCAGTTTTCCCAGGGGTGACAATCAGCCCCAGCATTTT

D: .
size: .
V: TRBV13
J: TRBJ1-1
CDR3: CASSHFGWRVRTEAFF
DNA: TGTGCCAGCAGCCACTTCGGATGGAGGGTGAGGACTGAAGCTTTCTTT

D: .
size: .
V: TRBV3-1/TRBV3-2
J: TRBJ1-4
CDR3: CASSPRHVNEKLFF
DNA: TGTGCCAGCAGCCCTCGACACGTTAATGAAAAACTGTTTTTT

D: TRBD2
size: few
V: TRBV5-1
J: TRBJ2-1
CDR3: CATQAGDSYNEQFF
DNA: TGCGCCACCCAAGCGGGAGACTCCTACAATGAGCAGTTCTTC

D: TRBD2
size: .
V: TRBV5-1
J: TRBJ2-7
CDR3: CASNLRTSGRVGSYEQYF
DNA: TGCGCCAGCAACCTTCGAACTAGCGGGAGGGTCGGCTCCTACGAGCAGTACTTC

D: TRBD2
size: .
V: TRBV18
J: TRBJ2-2
CDR3: CASSNPVAGGRVGELFF
DNA: TGTGCCAGCTCAAACCCGGTAGCGGGGGGCCGTGTCGGGGAGCTGTTTTTT

D: TRBD2
size: .
V: TRBV2
J: TRBJ2-3
CDR3: CASSKGGGVRTDTQYF
DNA: TGTGCCAGCAGTAAAGGCGGGGGGGTTCGCACAGATACGCAGTATTTT

D: .
size: .
V: TRBV6-6
J: TRBJ2-3
CDR3: CASRTLGRGSTDTQYF
DNA: TGTGCCAGCAGAACCCTTGGTAGGGGTAGCACAGATACGCAGTATTTT

D: TRBD2
size: once
V: TRBV11-2
J: TRBJ2-1
CDR3: CASSSGRGAYNEQFF
DNA: TGTGCCAGCAGCTCAGGGCGGGGGGCCTACAATGAGCAGTTCTTC

D: TRBD2
size: .
V: TRBV6-2/TRBV6-3
J: TRBJ2-7
CDR3: CASSYLSGGTYEQYF
DNA: TGTGCCAGCAGTTACTTGAGCGGGGGAACCTACGAGCAGTACTTC

D: .
size: .
V: TRBV11-3
J: TRBJ2-3
CDR3: CASSPGFGTDTQYF
DNA: TGTGCCAGCAGCCCCGGTTTCGGCACAGATACGCAGTATTTT

D: .
size: .
V: TRBV19
J: TRBJ2-1
CDR3: CASSMEVPREQFF
DNA: TGTGCCAGTAGTATGGAGGTTCCGCGTGAGCAGTTCTTC

D: .
size: .
V: TRBV3-1/TRBV3-2
J: TRBJ2-7
CDR3: CASSLSGPSTEQYF
DNA: TGTGCCAGCAGCCTCTCAGGGCCAAGTACCGAGCAGTACTTC

D: .
size: few
V: TRBV19
J: TRBJ1-4
CDR3: CASREAGTTNEKLFF
DNA: TGTGCCAGTAGGGAAGCGGGAACAACTAATGAAAAACTGTTTTTT

D: .
size: .
V: TRBV5-1
J: TRBJ2-6
CDR3: CASVGANVLTF
DNA: TGCGCATCCGTCGGGGCCAACGTCCTGACTTTC

D: .
size: .
V: TRBV3-1/TRBV3-2
J: TRBJ1-4
CDR3: CASSYYKTGTANEKLFF
DNA: TGTGCCAGCAGCTACTATAAAACAGGGACGGCTAATGAAAAACTGTTTTTT

D: .
size: .
V: TRBV7-2
J: TRBJ1-2
CDR3: CASSQQGLSNYGYTF
DNA: TGTGCCAGCAGCCAACAGGGCTTGTCAAACTATGGCTACACCTTC

D: .
size: .
V: TRBV3-1/TRBV3-2
J: TRBJ1-6
CDR3: CASSQVRGPNSPLHF
DNA: TGTGCCAGCAGCCAAGTAAGAGGTCCAAATTCACCCCTCCACTTT

D: .
size: .
V: TRBV5-4
J: TRBJ2-7
CDR3: CASSPDTNYEQYF
DNA: TGTGCCAGCAGCCCGGACACCAACTACGAGCAGTACTTC

D: .
size: .
V: TRBV4-3
J: TRBJ1-2
CDR3: CASSQGAGANYGYTF
DNA: TGCGCCAGCAGCCAAGGGGCAGGGGCTAACTATGGCTACACCTTC

D: TRBD1
size: once
V: TRBV3-1/TRBV3-2
J: TRBJ2-7
CDR3: CAAGTGGFYEQYF
DNA: TGTGCGGCCGGGACAGGGGGCTTCTACGAGCAGTACTTC

D: TRBD1
size: few
V: TRBV27
J: TRBJ1-2
CDR3: CASSSGTGMDGYTF
DNA: TGTGCCAGCAGTTCCGGGACAGGGATGGATGGCTACACCTTC

D: .
size: .
V: TRBV11-2
J: TRBJ2-1
CDR3: CASSLEASSYNEQFF
DNA: TGTGCCAGCAGCTTAGAGGCCTCTTCCTACAATGAGCAGTTCTTC

D: TRBD2
size: .
V: TRBV11-3
J: TRBJ2-3
CDR3: CASSLGLADTQYF
DNA: TGTGCCAGCAGCTTGGGACTAGCGGATACGCAGTATTTT

D: TRBD1
size: .
V: TRBV12-5
J: TRBJ2-5
CDR3: CASGARQGETQYF
DNA: TGTGCTAGTGGTGCACGACAGGGGGAGACCCAGTACTTC

D: TRBD2
size: .
V: TRBV30
J: TRBJ2-3
CDR3: CAWKLGGGAWDTQYF
DNA: TGTGCCTGGAAACTGGGCGGGGGAGCTTGGGATACGCAGTATTTT

D: .
size: .
V: TRBV5-1
J: TRBJ2-3
CDR3: CASSLGDFGETDTQYF
DNA: TGCGCCAGCAGCTTGGGGGACTTTGGGGAGACAGATACGCAGTATTTT

D: .
size: .
V: TRBV19
J: TRBJ1-4
CDR3: CASSPGQGTTNEKLFF
DNA: TGTGCCAGTAGTCCCGGGCAGGGAACAACTAATGAAAAACTGTTTTTT

D: TRBD1
size: .
V: TRBV30
J: TRBJ2-7
CDR3: CAWSVLRGRGEQYF
DNA: TGTGCCTGGAGTGTACTTAGGGGGCGTGGCGAGCAGTACTTC

D: TRBD2
size: .
V: TRBV20-1
J: TRBJ2-7
CDR3: CSASFPAGSDYEQYF
DNA: TGCAGTGCTAGTTTTCCAGCGGGGTCCGACTACGAGCAGTACTTC

D: .
size: .
V: TRBV25-1
J: TRBJ1-2
CDR3: CASSVFGGDYGYTF
DNA: TGTGCCAGCAGTGTATTTGGGGGCGACTATGGCTACACCTTC

D: .
size: .
V: TRBV6-1
J: TRBJ1-3
CDR3: CASSDVVSSGNTIYF
DNA: TGTGCCAGCAGTGACGTGGTTAGCTCTGGAAACACCATATATTTT

D: TRBD2
size: .
V: TRBV4-1
J: TRBJ2-7
CDR3: CASSQPTSGKSYEQYF
DNA: TGCGCCAGCAGCCAACCTACTAGCGGGAAATCTTACGAGCAGTACTTC

D: .
size: .
V: TRBV4-2
J: TRBJ1-2
CDR3: CASSQGRNSGSGYTF
DNA: TGTGCCAGCAGCCAAGGCAGGAACTCAGGCAGTGGCTACACCTTC

D: TRBD2
size: .
V: TRBV13
J: TRBJ2-5
CDR3: CASSSTTSGEGETQYF
DNA: TGTGCCAGCAGCTCAACAACTAGCGGGGAAGGAGAGACCCAGTACTTC

D: .
size: .
V: TRBV7-2
J: TRBJ2-7
CDR3: CASSLVFGQSYEQYF
DNA: TGTGCCAGCAGCTTAGTCTTCGGTCAATCCTACGAGCAGTACTTC

D: .
size: .
V: TRBV15
J: TRBJ1-2
CDR3: CATRVWEGAYGYTF
DNA: TGTGCCACCCGGGTTTGGGAGGGAGCCTATGGCTACACCTTC

D: .
size: .
V: TRBV5-6
J: TRBJ2-7
CDR3: CASSQTGPTGFREQYF
DNA: TGTGCCAGCAGCCAGACAGGTCCCACGGGTTTTCGAGAGCAGTACTTC

D: TRBD1
size: .
V: TRBV30
J: TRBJ2-3
CDR3: CAWKVVQGFTDTQYF
DNA: TGTGCCTGGAAAGTGGTACAGGGGTTCACAGATACGCAGTATTTT

D: .
size: .
V: TRBV15
J: TRBJ2-5
CDR3: CATSRTLAYQETQYF
DNA: TGTGCCACCAGCAGAACCCTAGCCTACCAAGAGACCCAGTACTTC

D: TRBD1
size: .
V: TRBV28
J: TRBJ2-2
CDR3: CASSLRPGGTGELFF
DNA: TGTGCCAGCAGTTTACGGCCAGGGGGCACCGGGGAGCTGTTTTTT

D: .
size: .
V: TRBV4-2
J: TRBJ1-3
CDR3: CASSPILQGTTGNTIYF
DNA: TGTGCCAGCAGCCCGATCCTCCAGGGGACTACAGGAAACACCATATATTTT

D: .
size: .
V: TRBV27
J: TRBJ2-5
CDR3: CASSFRGAGETQYF
DNA: TGTGCCAGCAGTTTTCGGGGGGCGGGAGAGACCCAGTACTTC

D: .
size: once
V: TRBV21-1
J: TRBJ1-5
CDR3: CASSKRDRGGQPQHF
DNA: TGTGCCAGCAGCAAAAGGGACAGGGGTGGTCAGCCCCAGCATTTT

D: TRBD2
size: .
V: TRBV3-1/TRBV3-2
J: TRBJ2-1
CDR3: CASSQERESRGRHEQFF
DNA: TGTGCCAGCAGCCAAGAGCGGGAGTCTAGAGGCCGCCATGAGCAGTTCTTC

D: .
size: .
V: TRBV7-2
J: TRBJ2-5
CDR3: CASSFSGGETQYF
DNA: TGTGCCAGCAGCTTCTCAGGGGGGGAGACCCAGTACTTC

D: .
size: .
V: TRBV30
J: TRBJ2-3
CDR3: CAWSLGKLDTQYF
DNA: TGTGCCTGGAGTCTGGGCAAACTAGATACGCAGTATTTT

D: .
size: .
V: TRBV10-2
J: TRBJ1-2
CDR3: CASSESRGSYGYTF
DNA: TGCGCCAGCAGTGAGTCAAGGGGCTCCTATGGCTACACCTTC

D: .
size: .
V: TRBV19
J: TRBJ2-1
CDR3: CASRGRRASSYNEQFF
DNA: TGTGCCAGTAGAGGACGGAGGGCGTCGTCCTACAATGAGCAGTTCTTC